The rows below give T cell receptor beta chains drawn from one sample of a study of T cells in Graves' hyperthyroidism and ophthalmopathy. MiXCR, applied by TCRdb to the multiplex PCR reads, yields one record per CDR3 protein. The table has about 380,000 distinct CDR3 sequences, about 14% seen once. The sequenced material came from blood. These receptors originate from a woman aged 30 to 39 with Graves' ophthalmopathy. CDR3s include the opening cysteine and the closing phenylalanine or tryptophan. Fields, in order: J gene, clone size, D gene, V gene, CDR3 protein, CDR3 DNA. D genes are given only for firm matches. Where a row states a size, it is once, few, many or the class of an expanded clone; other rows omit it.

TRBJ2-1	many	-	TRBV28	CASSLSTREQFF	TGTGCCAGCAGTTTATCTACGAGAGAGCAGTTCTTC
TRBJ1-5	many	TRBD1	TRBV30	CACTGGEDQPQHF	TGTGCCTGCACAGGGGGGGAGGATCAGCCCCAGCATTTT
TRBJ2-7	few	-	TRBV27	CASSIGGREQYF	TGTGCCAGCAGTATAGGGGGGCGCGAGCAGTACTTC
TRBJ2-2	-	-	TRBV2	CASSEDTGELFF	TGTGCCAGCAGTGAGGACACCGGGGAGCTGTTTTTT
TRBJ1-5	-	-	TRBV6-1	CASIGRVAQHF	TGTGCCAGCATAGGCAGGGTAGCCCAGCATTTT
TRBJ1-6	few	TRBD1	TRBV20-1	CSARDPRTGGNSPLHF	TGCAGTGCTAGAGATCCCAGGACAGGGGGTAATTCACCCCTCCACTTT
TRBJ1-1	many	-	TRBV2	CASSETGPGAFF	TGTGCCAGCAGTGAAACCGGCCCAGGCGCTTTCTTT
TRBJ1-2	-	-	TRBV5-1	CASSLAGDVGYGYTF	TGCGCCAGCAGCTTAGCAGGGGATGTGGGCTATGGCTACACCTTC
TRBJ2-3	many	-	TRBV27	CASSFRGTDTQYF	TGTGCCAGCAGTTTTAGGGGCACAGATACGCAGTATTTT
TRBJ2-7	many	TRBD2	TRBV27	CASTSPQRGAIYEQYF	TGTGCCAGCACTTCTCCCCAGCGGGGGGCCATCTACGAGCAGTACTTC
TRBJ1-3	few	-	TRBV5-8	CASSLTIRGTGNTIYF	TGTGCCAGCAGCTTGACTATCAGGGGAACTGGAAACACCATATATTTT
TRBJ2-5	many	-	TRBV7-2	CASSPQGFQETQYF	TGTGCCAGCAGCCCCCAGGGGTTCCAAGAGACCCAGTACTTC
TRBJ2-3	many	TRBD1	TRBV7-3	CASSVGQGIDTQYF	TGTGCCAGCAGCGTAGGACAGGGGATCGATACGCAGTATTTT
TRBJ1-4	many	-	TRBV29-1	CSVSSGSKLFF	TGCAGCGTTTCCTCCGGTTCCAAACTGTTTTTT
TRBJ1-6	few	-	TRBV24-1	CATSDQNPSYNSPLHF	TGTGCCACCAGTGACCAAAATCCCTCCTATAATTCACCCCTCCACTTT
TRBJ1-5	many	-	TRBV7-9	CASSELTGQSPQHF	TGTGCCAGCAGCGAACTTACAGGTCAGTCCCCCCAGCATTTT
TRBJ2-3	many	-	TRBV20-1	CSASTDYDTSTDTQYF	TGCAGTGCTAGTACGGACTACGACACTAGCACAGATACGCAGTATTTT
TRBJ1-2	many	TRBD1	TRBV2	CASSGGQGYGYTF	TGTGCCAGCAGTGGAGGACAGGGGTATGGCTACACCTTC
TRBJ1-5	few	-	TRBV6-1	CASRVFKGNQPQHF	TGTGCCAGTAGGGTTTTCAAGGGCAATCAGCCCCAGCATTTT
TRBJ2-1	many	-	TRBV7-2	CASKRLVYNEQFF	TGTGCCAGCAAACGACTCGTCTACAATGAGCAGTTCTTC
TRBJ1-4	-	-	TRBV15	CATSADSEKLFF	TGTGCCACCAGCGCAGACAGTGAAAAACTGTTTTTT
TRBJ2-2	many	-	TRBV28	CASSDGGLNTGELFF	TGTGCCAGCAGTGACGGGGGCCTGAACACCGGGGAGCTGTTTTTT
TRBJ1-1	many	-	TRBV20-1	CSARALAGRSNTEAFF	TGCAGTGCTAGAGCCCTAGCCGGGAGATCGAACACTGAAGCTTTCTTT
TRBJ1-4	few	-	TRBV6-6	CASSYSDRGAREKLFF	TGTGCCAGCAGTTACTCGGATAGAGGGGCGAGGGAAAAACTGTTTTTT
TRBJ2-2	-	TRBD1	TRBV7-6	CASSLWDSSNTGELFF	TGTGCCAGCAGCTTGTGGGACAGCTCGAACACCGGGGAGCTGTTTTTT
TRBJ1-1	-	TRBD1	TRBV20-1	CSVGRDRIMNTEAFF	TGCAGTGTCGGGAGGGACAGAATCATGAACACTGAAGCTTTCTTT
TRBJ2-2	-	-	TRBV12-3/TRBV12-4	CASSLNTGELSF	TGTGCCAGCAGTCTGAACACCGGGGAGCTGTCTTTT
TRBJ2-3	many	-	TRBV4-2	CASSQDGGGARDTQYF	TGTGCCAGCAGCCAAGATGGGGGCGGGGCCCGAGATACGCAGTATTTT
TRBJ1-5	many	-	TRBV2	CASITGGGNQPQHF	TGTGCCAGCATCACGGGGGGTGGCAATCAGCCCCAGCATTTT
TRBJ2-1	many	TRBD2	TRBV20-1	CSAFYPASGDYNEQFF	TGCAGTGCTTTTTACCCAGCTAGCGGGGACTACAATGAGCAGTTCTTC
TRBJ1-2	many	-	TRBV3-1	CASSPRQELNDGYTF	TGTGCCAGCAGCCCTCGACAGGAACTAAACGATGGCTACACCTTC
TRBJ1-6	many	TRBD1	TRBV6-1	CASSEGTGSSPLHF	TGTGCCAGCAGTGAAGGGACAGGGAGTTCACCCCTCCACTTT
TRBJ2-5	many	-	TRBV12-3/TRBV12-4	CASSELQSRETQYF	TGTGCCAGCAGCGAACTCCAGAGTAGGGAGACCCAGTACTTC
TRBJ2-1	many	-	TRBV28	CASSPGRHEQFF	TGTGCCAGCAGTCCGGGGCGGCATGAGCAGTTCTTC
TRBJ1-2	many	-	TRBV18	CASSPVGGLSYGYTF	TGTGCCAGCTCACCAGTCGGGGGTTTGAGCTATGGCTACACCTTC
TRBJ2-3	-	-	TRBV6-1	CATTGQNTDTQYF	TGTGCCACCACAGGCCAAAACACAGATACGCAGTATTTT